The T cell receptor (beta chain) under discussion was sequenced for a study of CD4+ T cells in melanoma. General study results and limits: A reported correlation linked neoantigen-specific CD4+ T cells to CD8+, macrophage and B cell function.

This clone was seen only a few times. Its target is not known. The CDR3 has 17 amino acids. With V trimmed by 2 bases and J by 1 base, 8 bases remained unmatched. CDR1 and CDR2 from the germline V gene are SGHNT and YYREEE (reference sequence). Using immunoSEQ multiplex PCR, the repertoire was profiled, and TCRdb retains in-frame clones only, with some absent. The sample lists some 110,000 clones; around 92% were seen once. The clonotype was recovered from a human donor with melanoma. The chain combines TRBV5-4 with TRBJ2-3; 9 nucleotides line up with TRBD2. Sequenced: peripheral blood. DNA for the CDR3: TGTGCCAGCAGCTTCGGGGCGGGGGGGCTAGGCACAGATACGCAGTATTTT. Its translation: CASSFGAGGLGTDTQYF.